This T cell receptor (beta chain) derives from a study of blood T cell repertoires in COVID-19. Study-wide background: Samples taken during acute and convalescent COVID-19 were collected in the United States, Italy and Spain.

The table came from immunoSEQ multiplex PCR; TCRdb's copy has only in-frame clones and leaves some out. The profile shows 150,000 to 200,000 clones, roughly four fifths of them singletons. This TCR came from a man in his forties or fifties who had recovered from COVID-19. The source material was PBMCs or T cells enriched from blood (not recorded which).

The CDR3 nucleotides are TGTGCCAGCAGTCAGTCCGGGACAGGGCCCTACGAGCAGTACTTC. Protein: CASSQSGTGPYEQYF. The J gene is TRBJ2-7, the V gene TRBV6-2 or TRBV6-3; 9 bases fit TRBD1. The germline V gene encodes CDR1 MNHEY and CDR2 SVGEGT. The CDR3 is 15 amino acids. Unmatched junction bases numbered 7, after V lost 5 bases and J lost 2 bases.